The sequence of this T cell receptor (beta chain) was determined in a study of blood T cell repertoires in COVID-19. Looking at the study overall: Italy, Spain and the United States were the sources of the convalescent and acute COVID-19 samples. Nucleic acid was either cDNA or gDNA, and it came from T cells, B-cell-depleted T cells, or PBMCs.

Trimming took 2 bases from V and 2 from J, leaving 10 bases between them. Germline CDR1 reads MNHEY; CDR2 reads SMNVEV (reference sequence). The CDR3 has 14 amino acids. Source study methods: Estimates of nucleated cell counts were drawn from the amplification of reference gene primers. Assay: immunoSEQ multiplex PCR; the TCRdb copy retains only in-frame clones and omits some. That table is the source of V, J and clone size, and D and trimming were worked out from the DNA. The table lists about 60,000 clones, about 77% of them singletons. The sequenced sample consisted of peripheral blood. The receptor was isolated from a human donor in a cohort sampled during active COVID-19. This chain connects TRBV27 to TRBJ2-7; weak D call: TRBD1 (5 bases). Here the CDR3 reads CASSLKGVPYEQYF. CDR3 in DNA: TGTGCCAGCAGTTTAAAAGGGGTCCCCTACGAGCAGTACTTC.